One T cell receptor beta chain is described in this entry. This clonotype has ten or more counts. No cognate antigen has been identified for it. No base quality values were provided; no much bigger clone lies one nucleotide off. TCR beta CDR3 regions were amplified from RNA transcripts. A first-round RT-PCR of the TCR CDR3 used the HTBI primer set with the Qiagen OneStep RT-PCR kit. A second multiplex PCR round built the libraries, followed by size selection and purification. Sequencing of the libraries was done on an Illumina HiSeq2000 using paired-end 100 bp reads. The source study handled its data this way. SOAPnuke was used to process the raw data, throwing out any read that contained adapters or uncalled bases, had a mean Phred below 15, or lacked an exact constant-primer or identifier match. High-quality paired reads were merged with COPE v1.2.5, and unique nucleotide sequences were defined as clonotypes. Clonotypes were aligned to IMGT TRBV, TRBD and TRBJ reference segments using MiTCR v1.1. The analysis included only V-J combinations with a frequency above 0.0001, which together covered 98% to 99.2% of the repertoires. A TCS score was defined as the ratio of F50 (clonal expansion) to E x V (chaos), with BLOSUM62-based TCRdist applied between CDR3 peptides within each V-J. Welch's t-statistics and random forest reduced roughly 530 V-J features to some 14, which were used in a naive Bayes classifier (R e1071). Thyroid-blood repertoire similarity was quantified with the Morisita-Horn index. TCRdb reprocessing: public reads trimmed at Q25 with fastp, clones called with MiXCR, in-frame beta chains kept. A single entry per CDR3 protein holds the most common genes and DNA from its merged rows. TCRdb assigned the V and J calls; the authors' analysis was not used. This sample is represented by 600,000 to 700,000 distinct CDR3 sequences; 14% to 15% of them were singletons. The ten largest clones add up to about 4.5% of the sample.

V is shortened by 6 bases, J by 4 bases, and the region joining them spans 18 bases. Taken from cysteine to phenylalanine, the CDR3 has 15 residues. The DNA shown is the 45-base CDR3, in frame from base 1. In the ophthalmopathy patients, disease was moderately to severely active, with a Clinical Activity Score of 3 or more, a NOSPECS grade of 4 or more, and a duration of less than 3 months. Exclusion was applied to patients with uncontrolled infections, other autoimmune diseases, pregnancy or lactation. Diagnoses were based on clinical symptoms, serum thyroxine and TRAb, thyroid ultrasound and orbital computed tomography. Ficoll-Paque density gradient centrifugation was used to isolate PBMCs from around 10 ml of fresh peripheral blood. Total RNA was extracted using Trizol reagent, and RNA quality was assessed on an Agilent 2100 Bioanalyzer. The data belong to a study of T cells in Graves' hyperthyroidism and ophthalmopathy (dated by TCRdb to the late 2010s). Broadly, across the study: Peripheral blood was collected at initial diagnosis, before any treatment. A discovery cohort of about a hundred patients, 43 with Graves' ophthalmopathy and 55 to 65 with stable Graves' hyperthyroidism, was used to find distinguishing TCR V-J signatures. Whether ophthalmopathy could be predicted prospectively was tested in an independent validation cohort made up of 18 hyperthyroidism patients plus 17 patients who later progressed to ophthalmopathy. For training and testing, the 100 or so patients in the discovery cohort were randomly divided in a 7:3 ratio. Thyroid tissue and blood T-cell repertoires from several Graves' hyperthyroidism patients were also compared in the study. Once sampling was done, hyperthyroidism patients were given methimazole at a starting dose of 30 mg daily, whereas ophthalmopathy patients were given high-dose intravenous methylprednisolone. TCR Vbeta CDR3 sequencing of 130 to 150 peripheral blood samples (approximately 44 ophthalmopathy, 75 to 85 hyperthyroidism and roughly 17 progressor patients) is reported in the paper. The paper as a whole reports these results and caveats: In cross-validation, a model built on a 13 V-J signature told ophthalmopathy apart from stable hyperthyroidism with approximately 90% sensitivity and roughly 83% specificity, and in testing the same model reached 80%/75%. In validation, the model predicted progression to ophthalmopathy a median of about 6 months before onset, with over 55% sensitivity and nearly 75% specificity. Sample size was not statistically predetermined, and blinding of investigators to group allocation was not performed. Blood samples also contained most of the expanded thyroid clonotypes (frequency above 0.001), which suggests that blood repertoires may reflect thyroid immune responses.

The chain couples TRBV12-3 or TRBV12-4 to TRBJ1-1; the D segment cannot be called with confidence. The TCR sequence derives from a woman between 35 and 50 years old with Graves' ophthalmopathy. The specimen sequenced was blood. The DNA sequence is TGTGCCAGCAGGCCGCTTTTTTGGGAGAGCACTGAAGCTTTCTTT. Translated, this gives CASRPLFWESTEAFF.